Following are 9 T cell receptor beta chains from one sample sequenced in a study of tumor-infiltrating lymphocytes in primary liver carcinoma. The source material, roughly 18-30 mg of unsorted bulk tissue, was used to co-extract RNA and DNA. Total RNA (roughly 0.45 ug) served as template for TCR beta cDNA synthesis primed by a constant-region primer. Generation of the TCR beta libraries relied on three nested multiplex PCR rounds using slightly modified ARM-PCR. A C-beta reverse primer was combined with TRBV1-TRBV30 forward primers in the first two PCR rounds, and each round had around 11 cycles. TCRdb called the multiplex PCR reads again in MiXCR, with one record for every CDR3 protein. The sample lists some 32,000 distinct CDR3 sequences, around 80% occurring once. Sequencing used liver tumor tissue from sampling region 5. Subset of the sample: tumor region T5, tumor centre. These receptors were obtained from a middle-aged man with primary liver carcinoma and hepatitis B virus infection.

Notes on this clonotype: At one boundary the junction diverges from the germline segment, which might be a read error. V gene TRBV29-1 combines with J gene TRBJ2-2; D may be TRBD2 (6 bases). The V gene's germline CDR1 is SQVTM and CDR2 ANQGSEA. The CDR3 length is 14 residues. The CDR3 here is CSVPRSGGTVELFF. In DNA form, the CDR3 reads TGTAGCGTTCCACGTAGCGGAGGGACCGTGGAGCTGTTTTTT.

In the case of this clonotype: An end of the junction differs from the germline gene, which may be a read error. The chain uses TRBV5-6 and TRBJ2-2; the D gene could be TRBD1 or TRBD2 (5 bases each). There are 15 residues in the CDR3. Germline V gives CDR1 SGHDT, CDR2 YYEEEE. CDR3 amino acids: CTSSPGSANTGELYF. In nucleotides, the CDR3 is TGTACCAGCAGCCCAGGGTCCGCGAACACCGGGGAGCTGTATTTT.

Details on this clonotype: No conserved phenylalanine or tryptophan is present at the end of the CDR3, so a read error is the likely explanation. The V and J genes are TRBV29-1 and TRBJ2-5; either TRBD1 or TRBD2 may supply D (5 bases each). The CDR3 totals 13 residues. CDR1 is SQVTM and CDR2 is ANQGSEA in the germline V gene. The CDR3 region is CGGLTQGMETQYS. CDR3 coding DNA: TGCGGCGGACTCACCCAGGGTATGGAGACCCAGTACTCC.

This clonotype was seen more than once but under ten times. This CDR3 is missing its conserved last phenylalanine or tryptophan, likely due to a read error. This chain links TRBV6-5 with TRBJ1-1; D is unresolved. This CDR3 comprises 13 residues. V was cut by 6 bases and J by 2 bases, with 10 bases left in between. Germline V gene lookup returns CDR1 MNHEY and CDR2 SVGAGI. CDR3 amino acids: CASSGQLNTEAFS. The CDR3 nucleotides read TGTGCCAGCAGCGGGCAGCTCAACACTGAAGCTTTCTCT.

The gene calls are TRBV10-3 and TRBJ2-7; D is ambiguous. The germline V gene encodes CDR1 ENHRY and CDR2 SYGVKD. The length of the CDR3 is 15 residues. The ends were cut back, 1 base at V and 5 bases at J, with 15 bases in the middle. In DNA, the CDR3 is TGTGCCATCAGTGAGTTAGGATCCGCGTACGACGAGCAGTACTTC. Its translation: CAISELGSAYDEQYF.

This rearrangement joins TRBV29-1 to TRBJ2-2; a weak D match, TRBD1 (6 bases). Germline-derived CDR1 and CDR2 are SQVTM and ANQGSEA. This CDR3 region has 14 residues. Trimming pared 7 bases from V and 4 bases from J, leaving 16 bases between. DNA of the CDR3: TGCAGCGCTGTATTTCAGGGGACCACCGGGGAGCTGTTTTTT. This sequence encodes CSAVFQGTTGELFF.

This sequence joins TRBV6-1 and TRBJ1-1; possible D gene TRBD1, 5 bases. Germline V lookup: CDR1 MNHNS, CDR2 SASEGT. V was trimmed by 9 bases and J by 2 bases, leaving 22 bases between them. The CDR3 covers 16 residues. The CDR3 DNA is TGTGCCAGTCGGGGGGGGTGTGGGGGATTAAACACTGAAGCTTTCTTT. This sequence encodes CASRGGCGGLNTEAFF.

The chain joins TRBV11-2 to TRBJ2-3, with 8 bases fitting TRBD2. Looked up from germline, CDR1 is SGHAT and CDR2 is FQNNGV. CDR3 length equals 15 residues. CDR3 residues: CGCSTGTSGTDTQYF. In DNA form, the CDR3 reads TGTGGCTGCAGCACCGGGACTAGTGGCACAGATACGCAGTATTTT.

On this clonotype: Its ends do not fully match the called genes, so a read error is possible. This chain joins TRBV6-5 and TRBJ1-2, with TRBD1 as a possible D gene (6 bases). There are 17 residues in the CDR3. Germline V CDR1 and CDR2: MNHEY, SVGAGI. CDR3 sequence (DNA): TGTGCCAGTAGTCTCCAAGCGACAGGAGGCAATAACTATGGCTACATCTTC. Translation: CASSLQATGGNNYGYIF.